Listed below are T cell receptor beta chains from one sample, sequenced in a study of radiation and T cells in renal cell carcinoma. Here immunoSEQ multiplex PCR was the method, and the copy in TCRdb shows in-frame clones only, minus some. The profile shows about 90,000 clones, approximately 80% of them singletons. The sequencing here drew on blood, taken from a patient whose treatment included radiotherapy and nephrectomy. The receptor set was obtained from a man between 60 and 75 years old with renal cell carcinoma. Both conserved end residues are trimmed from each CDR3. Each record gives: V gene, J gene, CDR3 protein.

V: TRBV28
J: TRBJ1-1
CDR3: ASSLGGVGTEAF

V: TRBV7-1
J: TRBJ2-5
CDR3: ASSLDWDRDQETQY

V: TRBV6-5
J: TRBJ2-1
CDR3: ASSYSPANEQF

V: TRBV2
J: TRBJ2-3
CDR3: ASSGGQGIGTQY

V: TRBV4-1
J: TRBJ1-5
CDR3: ASSQQDRGNQPQH

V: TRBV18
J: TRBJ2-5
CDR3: ASSPPSAGQETQY

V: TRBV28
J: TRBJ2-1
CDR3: ASSPWGGSSYNEQF

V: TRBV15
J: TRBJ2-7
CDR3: ATSRQGPLSYEQY

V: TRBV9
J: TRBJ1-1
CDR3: ASSVGGVNTEAF

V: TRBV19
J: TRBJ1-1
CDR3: ASSSRGVAEAF

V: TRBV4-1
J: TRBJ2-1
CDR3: ASSQGLAGSGYNEQF

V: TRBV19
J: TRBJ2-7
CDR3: ASSIRATEEQY

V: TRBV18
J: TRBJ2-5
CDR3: ASSPARAEETQY

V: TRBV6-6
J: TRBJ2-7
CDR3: ASSVTSRTGSNEQY

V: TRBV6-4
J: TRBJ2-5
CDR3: ASSDSGAPQETQY

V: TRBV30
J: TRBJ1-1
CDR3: AWMGQVGTEAF

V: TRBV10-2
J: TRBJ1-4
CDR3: ASRTGWTNEKLF

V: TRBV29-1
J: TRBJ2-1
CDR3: SSPKGTSIGF

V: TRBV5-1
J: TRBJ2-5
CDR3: ASSPKPIQGEGTQY

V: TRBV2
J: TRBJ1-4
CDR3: ASARDLNEKLF

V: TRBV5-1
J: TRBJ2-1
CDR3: ASYGGRALGEQF

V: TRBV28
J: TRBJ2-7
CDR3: ASSLTTAHNYEQY

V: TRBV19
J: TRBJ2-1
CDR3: ASIQRGLAGEGEQF

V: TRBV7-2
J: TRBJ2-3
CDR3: ASSYGPAGNTDTQY

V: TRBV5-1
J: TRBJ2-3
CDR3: ASSGLGTFTDTQY

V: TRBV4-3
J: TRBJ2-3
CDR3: ASSQAPRSGDTQY

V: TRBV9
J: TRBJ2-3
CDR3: ASSLRLAGVGDTQY